This T cell receptor (beta chain) stems from a study of CD8+CD57+ T cells in acquired aplastic anemia. Overall study context: The study obtained an average of roughly 2.9 ug of DNA from sorted CD4+ and CD8+ cells. Healthy donor CD4+ cell samples had a mean of about 10.8 million reads.

This clonotype was counted once. TCR beta VDJ and CDR3 profiling used genomic DNA as template. TCRdb re-analysed the reads in MiXCR, keeping a single row per CDR3 protein. The table has 400,000 to 450,000 distinct CDR3 sequences, about 70% seen once. This CDR3 spans 14 amino acids. The V end lost 6 bases, the J end lost 8 bases, and 19 bases lay between the germline ends. Per the germline V gene, CDR1 is SNHLY and CDR2 is FYNNEI. The chain is built from TRBV2 and TRBJ1-2; unclear D gene. The origin of this receptor is a human donor in good health, serving as a control. Sequenced: sorted CD4+, CD8+, or CD8+CD57+ T cells (not recorded which) from PBMCs. The CDR3 bases are TGTGCCAGCAGCGTAGATGGGTACACCCGCGGCTACACCTTC. Residues: CASSVDGYTRGYTF.